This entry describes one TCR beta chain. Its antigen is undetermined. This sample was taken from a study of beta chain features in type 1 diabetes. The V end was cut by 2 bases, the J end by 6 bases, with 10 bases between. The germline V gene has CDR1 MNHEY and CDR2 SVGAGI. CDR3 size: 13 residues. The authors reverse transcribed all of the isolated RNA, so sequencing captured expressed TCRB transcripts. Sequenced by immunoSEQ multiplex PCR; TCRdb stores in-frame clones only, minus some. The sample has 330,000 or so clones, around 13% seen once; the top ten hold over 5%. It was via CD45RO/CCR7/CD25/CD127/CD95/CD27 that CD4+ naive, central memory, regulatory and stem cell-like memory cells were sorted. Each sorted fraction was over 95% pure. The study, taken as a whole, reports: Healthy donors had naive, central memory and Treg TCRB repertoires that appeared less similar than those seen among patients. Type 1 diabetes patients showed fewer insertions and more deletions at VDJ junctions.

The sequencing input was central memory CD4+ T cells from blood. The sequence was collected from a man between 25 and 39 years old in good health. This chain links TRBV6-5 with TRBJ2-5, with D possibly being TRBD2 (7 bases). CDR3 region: CASSYGGAQTQYF. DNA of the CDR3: TGTGCCAGCAGTTACGGGGGGGCGCAGACCCAGTACTTC.